This TCR beta chain comes out of a study of T cell changes during pregnancy in multiple sclerosis. CDR1 is GTSNPN and CDR2 is SVGIG in the germline V gene (reference sequence). The V gene end was trimmed by 2 bases and the J gene end by 3 bases; junction bases not matched to a gene: 17. The CDR3 has 18 amino acids. Libraries were prepared by immunoSEQ multiplex PCR; TCRdb keeps only in-frame clonotypes and omits some of them. The repertoire holds tens of thousands of clones, around 93% seen once, with approximately 2.4% in the top ten. This chain links TRBV30 with TRBJ1-1; 8 positions agree with TRBD1. The sample in question was peripheral blood, obtained in the second trimester of pregnancy. This receptor was identified in a female donor with multiple sclerosis, enrolled in a pregnancy study. The DNA of the CDR3 is TGTGCCTGGAGTTTCCCGGGGACAGGACTCATAGGGGACACTGAAGCTTTCTTT. Residues: CAWSFPGTGLIGDTEAFF.